These T cell receptor beta chains were read from a single sample in a study of Ad26.COV2.S vaccination and SARS-CoV-2 variants. The repertoire was sequenced with immunoSEQ multiplex PCR; TCRdb's copy has only in-frame clones and lacks some. Among some 270,000 clones listed, approximately 90% were seen once. Source: peripheral blood, taken in a trial of Ad26.COV2.S vaccine versus placebo. Receptor source: a person between 18 and 65 years old who received the Ad26.COV2.S COVID-19 vaccine or a placebo. The CDR3 runs from the conserved cysteine through the conserved F or W. The D gene is left open where the match is weak. The size of a clone is reported for some rows only, either as once, few or many, or as a class for expanded clones.

TRBV14,.,TRBJ2-5,TRBD2,TGTGCCAGCAGCCCCTCATGGGGCGGGGGAGAGACCCAGTACTTC,CASSPSWGGGETQYF
TRBV11-2,.,TRBJ1-1,.,TGTGCCAGCAGCTTATCCCGACAGGCGAACACTGAAGCTTTCTTT,CASSLSRQANTEAFF
TRBV6-1,.,TRBJ1-2,.,TGTGCCAGCAGTGAAAAGGAAAACTATGGCTACACCTTC,CASSEKENYGYTF
TRBV5-6,.,TRBJ2-2,TRBD1,TGTGCCAGCAGCAAGGACAGGGCAGGCCGGGCCGGGGAGCTGTTTTTT,CASSKDRAGRAGELFF
TRBV24-1,.,TRBJ2-3,.,TGTGCCACCAGTGATGGGGGGCAGGGCGCAGATACGCAGTATTTT,CATSDGGQGADTQYF
TRBV10-3,once,TRBJ1-1,TRBD1,TGTGCCATCAGTGACTGGGAGACAGGGTTTGTCACTGAAGCTTTCTTT,CAISDWETGFVTEAFF
TRBV2,.,TRBJ2-1,.,TGTGCCAGCAGTGAGCTACTGTCGAATGAGCAGTTCTTC,CASSELLSNEQFF
TRBV7-9,.,TRBJ2-5,.,TGTGCCAGCAGCTTAGTTACACAAGAGACCCAGTACTTC,CASSLVTQETQYF
TRBV4-1,.,TRBJ2-7,.,TGCGCCAGCAGCCACCCTCCGCAGGGTCGCTACGAGCAGTACTTC,CASSHPPQGRYEQYF
TRBV12-3/TRBV12-4,.,TRBJ1-5,.,TGTGCCAGCGCTGCGGTCCCTCAGCCCCAGCATTTT,CASAAVPQPQHF
TRBV29-1,.,TRBJ2-7,TRBD1,TGCAGCGTAAAAATCAGGACAGGGGGAAATGAGCAGTACTTC,CSVKIRTGGNEQYF
TRBV5-1,.,TRBJ2-3,TRBD2,TGCGCCAGCAGCTTGAAAGCGGGAAGGGCAGATACGCAGTATTTT,CASSLKAGRADTQYF
TRBV19,.,TRBJ2-5,TRBD2,TGTGCCAGTAATTGGCGGGAGGCCGAGACCCAGTACTTC,CASNWREAETQYF
TRBV23-1,once,TRBJ1-2,.,TGCGCCAGCACGTCCCTGGGCTACACCTTC,CASTSLGYTF
TRBV27,once,TRBJ1-1,.,TGTGCCAGCACCCCGGGGGGCACGGGGACTGAAGCTTTCTTT,CASTPGGTGTEAFF
TRBV3-1/TRBV3-2,.,TRBJ2-7,TRBD2,TGTGCCAGCAGCCAAGATAGACCTAGCGGGGGGGACAGGGACGAGCAGTACTTC,CASSQDRPSGGDRDEQYF
TRBV6-4,.,TRBJ2-7,.,TGTGCCAGCAGTGATATACTGAATCGCAGGGGCCCTCACGAGCAGTACTTC,CASSDILNRRGPHEQYF
TRBV18,.,TRBJ1-2,TRBD1,TGTGCCAGCTCACCCGGACAGGGGGTTTTGGGAAACTATGGCTACACCTTC,CASSPGQGVLGNYGYTF
TRBV6-2/TRBV6-3,.,TRBJ2-7,TRBD1,TGTGCCAGCAGTGCGACAGGGTGGTACGAGCAGTACTTC,CASSATGWYEQYF
TRBV3-1/TRBV3-2,.,TRBJ2-1,.,TGTGCCAGCAGCCAAGCGGCCTATCCGGACAATGAGCAGTTCTTC,CASSQAAYPDNEQFF
TRBV18,.,TRBJ1-5,TRBD1,TGTGCCAGCTCACCCCAACAGGGGTTTAGCAATCAGCCCCAGCATTTT,CASSPQQGFSNQPQHF
TRBV18,.,TRBJ2-7,.,TGTGCCAGCTCACCAATTGTGGACAGCTCCTACGAGCAGTACTTC,CASSPIVDSSYEQYF
TRBV30,.,TRBJ2-2,TRBD1,TGTGCCTGGAGAAGGGACAGGGTGAACACCGGGGAGCTGTTTTTT,CAWRRDRVNTGELFF
TRBV5-6,.,TRBJ1-3,.,TGTGCCAGCATCCGGCGGAGCTCTGGAAACACCATATATTTT,CASIRRSSGNTIYF
TRBV6-2/TRBV6-3,few,TRBJ1-4,.,TGTGCCAGCAGTTACGGTGGGGCAGAGAATGAAAAACTGTTTTTT,CASSYGGAENEKLFF
TRBV18,.,TRBJ1-1,.,TGTGCCAGCTCCCCCCTAGATAGGACTGAAGCTTTCTTT,CASSPLDRTEAFF
TRBV11-2,.,TRBJ1-6,TRBD1,TGTGCCAGCAGCCTAGGACAGGGGTATAATTCACCCCTCCACTTT,CASSLGQGYNSPLHF
TRBV11-2,.,TRBJ2-1,TRBD2,TGTGCCAGCAGCTCGGGACTAGCGGGGGGGAGCCAGTTCTTC,CASSSGLAGGSQFF
TRBV9,.,TRBJ2-7,.,TGTGCCAGCAGCGTAGCGGACCACTCCTACGAGCAGTACTTC,CASSVADHSYEQYF
TRBV24-1,once,TRBJ1-3,.,TGTGCCACCAGTTCAGCGGGACACCTCTCTGGAAACACCATATATTTT,CATSSAGHLSGNTIYF
TRBV7-9,.,TRBJ1-1,.,TGTGCCAGCAGCTTCCTTGACACTGAAGCTTTCTTT,CASSFLDTEAFF
TRBV7-2,.,TRBJ1-4,TRBD1,TGTGCCAGCAGCTTAGTCAGGGGGAGTAATGAAAAACTGTTTTTT,CASSLVRGSNEKLFF